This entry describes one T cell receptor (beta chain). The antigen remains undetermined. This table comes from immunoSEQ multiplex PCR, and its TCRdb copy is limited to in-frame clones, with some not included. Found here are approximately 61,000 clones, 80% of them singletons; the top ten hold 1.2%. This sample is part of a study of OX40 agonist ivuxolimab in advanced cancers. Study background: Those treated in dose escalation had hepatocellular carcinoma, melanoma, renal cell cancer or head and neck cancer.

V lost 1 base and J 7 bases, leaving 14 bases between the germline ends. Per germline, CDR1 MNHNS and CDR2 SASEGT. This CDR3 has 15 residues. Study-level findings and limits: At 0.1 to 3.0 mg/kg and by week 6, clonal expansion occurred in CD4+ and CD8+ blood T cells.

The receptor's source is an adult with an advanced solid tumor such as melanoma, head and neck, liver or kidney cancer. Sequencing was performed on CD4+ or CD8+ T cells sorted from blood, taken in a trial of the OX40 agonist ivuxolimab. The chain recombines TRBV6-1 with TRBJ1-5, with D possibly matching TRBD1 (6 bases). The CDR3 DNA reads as TGTGCCAGCAGTGAAGTACAGGGCAAAGGCCAGCCCCAGCATTTT. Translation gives CASSEVQGKGQPQHF.